The 18 T cell receptor beta chains below all came from one sample that was sequenced in a study of shared clonotypes between healthy human individuals (dated by TCRdb to 2018 to 2020). Receptors were amplified or captured by the immunoSEQ multiplex PCR assay. The table comes from immuneACCESS by way of TCRdb, which keeps in-frame sequences with V and J called. Part of the clones is missing from these tables; in studies checked, under half for an unresolved V gene and the rest for unknown reasons. This sample comprises around 2.5 million clones, under 95% of them detected only once. The ten most abundant clones make up about 0.34% of the sample. The sample was naive CD4+ T cells from PBMCs. The cell subset or site label corresponds to: CD45RA+ positively selected. The source of these receptors is a man between 18 and 29 years old in good health. Some clones in this sample may be carry-over from other donors' samples.

The genes are TRBV5-1 and TRBJ2-3; TRBD2 matches at 12 bases. V shed 4 bases and J 4 bases; nucleotides not matched to a gene: 7. From germline, CDR1 is SGHRS and CDR2 YFSETQ. The CDR3 spans 16 residues. CDR3 nucleotide sequence: TGCGCCAGCAGCCCGACTAGCGGGAGAACGTCAGATACGCAGTATTTT. It translates to CASSPTSGRTSDTQYF.

A remark on this clone: One junction end does not reproduce the germline sequence, and a read error may be involved. The rearrangement joins TRBV7-2 to TRBJ2-3, with 8 bases aligning to TRBD2. The CDR3 sequence is 13 residues long. Germline V CDR1 and CDR2: SGHTA, FQGNSA. This CDR3 reads CASSLTREETPFF. CDR3 nucleotide sequence: TGTGCCAGCAGCTTGACGCGGGAGGAGACCCCCTTCTTT.

The V call is TRBV6-6, the J call TRBJ1-1; possible D gene TRBD1, 5 bases. The V gene's germline CDR1 is MNHNY and CDR2 SVGAGI (reference sequence). V lost 0 bases and J lost 0, with 8 bases in between. The CDR3 spans 15 residues. The CDR3 region has the DNA TGTGCCAGCAGTTACTCCTCAGGGATGAACACTGAAGCTTTCTTT. Protein sequence: CASSYSSGMNTEAFF.

A single count supports this clone. The rearrangement links TRBV4-2 to TRBJ1-6; D remains ambiguous. CDR3 length: 12 residues. The germline V and J ends were trimmed by 1 base and 7 bases, with 2 bases remaining between them. CDR1 LGHNA and CDR2 YNFKEQ come from the germline V gene. Here the CDR3 reads CASSQANSPLHF. The CDR3 DNA follows: TGTGCCAGCAGCCAAGCAAATTCACCCCTCCACTTT.

V usage is TRBV19 and J usage is TRBJ2-1; 11 nucleotides line up with TRBD1. CDR3 length equals 16 residues. V lost 5 bases to trimming and J lost 5 bases; unmatched junction nucleotides: 8. CDR1 is LNHDA, CDR2 SQIVND, per germline (reference sequence). This chain's CDR3 is CASSALRTGGHNEQFF. The CDR3, as DNA: TGTGCCAGTAGTGCCCTCCGGACAGGGGGCCACAATGAGCAGTTCTTC.

V usage is TRBV5-6 and J usage is TRBJ2-2, with D tentatively TRBD1 (6 bases). This CDR3 is 17 amino acids long. Trimming cost V 4 bases and J 0 bases, with 16 bases left between them. The germline gives CDR1 SGHDT, CDR2 YYEEEE. The chain's CDR3 is CASSLLGTGSNTGELFF. CDR3 DNA sequence: TGTGCCAGCAGCCTCCTAGGTACAGGGTCGAACACCGGGGAGCTGTTTTTT.

The chain couples TRBV4-2 to TRBJ2-2, with 8 bases fitting TRBD1. This CDR3 comprises 17 residues. Germline trimming cut 2 bases from V and 3 bases from J; bases unmatched to any gene: 8. CDR1 is LGHNA and CDR2 is YNFKEQ in the germline V gene. CDR3 DNA sequence: TGTGCCAGCAGCCAATCATTCTCGGACAGGGACACCGGGGAGCTGTTTTTT. This translates into CASSQSFSDRDTGELFF.

The rearrangement uses TRBV6-1 and TRBJ2-7, with 8 bases that match TRBD1. V was pared by 7 bases and J by 2 bases, with 7 bases of the junction left unmatched. Germline V gene lookup returns CDR1 MNHNS and CDR2 SASEGT. CDR3 length: 14 amino acids. The CDR3, as DNA: TGTGCCAGCAAGGCTGGGACAGGAACCTACGAGCAGTACTTC. Amino acids: CASKAGTGTYEQYF.

The chain couples TRBV29-1 to TRBJ2-1; possible D gene TRBD2, 5 bases. This CDR3 has 17 residues. The ends were cut back, 2 bases at V and 0 bases at J, with 17 bases in the middle. The germline CDR1 and CDR2 sequences are SQVTM and ANQGSEA. CDR3 nucleotide sequence: TGCAGCGTTGAAAAATTCCCGCGGGTGAGCTCCTACAATGAGCAGTTCTTC. Translated: CSVEKFPRVSSYNEQFF.

The chain carries TRBV4-1 and TRBJ2-7; the D call may be TRBD1 or TRBD2 (5 bases each). Germline lookup yields CDR1 MGHRA and CDR2 YSYEKL. The CDR3 runs 13 residues. Trimming took off 4 bases at V and 2 bases at J, with 9 bases between the two ends. The CDR3 spells CASSRDGTYEQYF. CDR3 nucleotides: TGCGCCAGCAGCCGGGACGGCACCTACGAGCAGTACTTC.

The rearrangement uses TRBV21-1 and TRBJ1-1; the D call of TRBD1 is as the table states it, not checked on the DNA. TRBV21-1 is a pseudogene locus. The CDR3 runs 13 residues. The CDR3 sequence is CASSKVGQGFAFF. CDR3 nucleotides: TGTGCCAGCAGCAAAGTTGGACAGGGGTTCGCTTTCTTT.

The J gene is TRBJ1-2, the V gene TRBV10-3; TRBD1 matches 8 bases. This CDR3 region has 14 residues. The V gene's germline CDR1 is ENHRY and CDR2 SYGVKD. J gave up 6 bases and V 6 bases, and 9 bases lay outside the gene matches. The CDR3: CAIRTDRVMDGYTF. The CDR3, as DNA: TGTGCCATCAGGACGGACAGGGTTATGGATGGCTACACCTTC.

This chain connects TRBV29-1 to TRBJ2-5, with 11 bases fitting TRBD2. This CDR3 spans 15 amino acids. Germline V gives CDR1 SQVTM, CDR2 ANQGSEA. J lost 5 bases, V lost 6 bases, and 11 bases had no gene match. CDR3 amino acids: CSVQYVAGGWETQYF. CDR3 nucleotide sequence: TGCAGCGTCCAATACGTAGCGGGAGGGTGGGAGACCCAGTACTTC. Together with reference TRBV29-1 and TRBJ2-5, the CDR3 gives the full variable domain: SAVISQKPSRDICQRGTSLTIQCQVDSQVTMMFWYRQQPGQSLTLIATANQGSEATYESGFVIDKFPISRPNLTFSTLTVSNMSPEDSSIYLCSVQYVAGGWETQYFGPGTRLLVL.

This chain connects TRBV28 to TRBJ2-7; maybe TRBD2 (6 bases). Germline V gives CDR1 MDHEN, CDR2 SYDVKM. V was pared by 7 bases and J by 6 bases, with 13 bases between. The CDR3 contains 12 residues. In nucleotides, the CDR3 is TGTGCCAGCATGCGGGAAGGGCTCGAGCAGTACTTC. This sequence encodes CASMREGLEQYF.

V and J are TRBV2 and TRBJ2-2, with D uncertain. Germline V lookup: CDR1 SNHLY, CDR2 FYNNEI. The CDR3 extends over 12 amino acids. The V end was cut by 2 bases, the J end by 10 bases, with 8 bases between. The CDR3: CASSESLTELFF. CDR3 coding DNA: TGTGCCAGCAGTGAATCCCTTACGGAGCTGTTTTTT. Full variable domain (remainder filled in from reference TRBV2 and TRBJ2-2): EPEVTQTPSHQVTQMGQEVILRCVPISNHLYFYWYRQILGQKVEFLVSFYNNEISEKSEIFDDQFSVERPDGSNFTLKIRSTKLEDSAMYFCASSESLTELFFGEGSRLTVL.

V usage is TRBV27 and J usage is TRBJ1-1; D remains unclear. The CDR3 contains 13 residues. Germline CDR1 reads MNHEY; CDR2 reads SMNVEV (reference sequence). Deletions cut 6 bases from V and 7 bases from J, with 15 bases between. The CDR3 protein is CASRYTRLNEAFF. The CDR3 DNA follows: TGTGCCAGCAGATACACCCGACTAAATGAAGCTTTCTTT.

The chain couples TRBV28 to TRBJ2-7; 7 nucleotides align to TRBD2. Germline lookup yields CDR1 MDHEN and CDR2 SYDVKM. The CDR3 has 11 amino acids. The V segment lost 10 bases and the J segment 3 bases; nucleotides outside the gene matches: 3. The CDR3 region is CATGGNYEQYF. The CDR3 region has the DNA TGTGCCACGGGGGGAAACTACGAGCAGTACTTC.

The chain is built from TRBV28 and TRBJ2-7; 8 bases map to TRBD1. CDR3 size: 12 residues. CDR1 is MDHEN, CDR2 SYDVKM, per germline. The junction had 3 bases not matched to a gene; V was cut back by 5 bases and J by 6 bases. The CDR3 coding sequence is TGTGCCAGCAGTATTGACAGGGGCGAGCAGTACTTC. It specifies CASSIDRGEQYF.